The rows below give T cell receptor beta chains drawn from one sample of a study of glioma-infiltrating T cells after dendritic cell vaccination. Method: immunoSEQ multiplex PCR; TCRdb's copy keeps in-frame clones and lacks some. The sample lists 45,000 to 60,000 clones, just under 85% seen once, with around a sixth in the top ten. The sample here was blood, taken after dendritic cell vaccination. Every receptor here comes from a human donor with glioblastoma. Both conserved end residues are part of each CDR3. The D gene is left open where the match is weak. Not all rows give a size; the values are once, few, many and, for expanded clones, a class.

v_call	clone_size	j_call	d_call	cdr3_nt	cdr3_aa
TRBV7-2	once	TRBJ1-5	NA	TGTGCCAGCAGCTTAGGTGGCAGCGAAAATCAGCCCCAGCATTTT	CASSLGGSENQPQHF
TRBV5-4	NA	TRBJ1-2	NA	TGTGCCAGCAGCTTGTTGGCTGAGCGTGGCTACACCTTC	CASSLLAERGYTF
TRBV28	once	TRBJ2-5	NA	TGTGCCAGCAGGAGACCAGGGGTGCGAGAGACCCAGTACTTC	CASRRPGVRETQYF
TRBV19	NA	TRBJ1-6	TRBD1	TGTGCCAGTAGTCCACGACAGGGCATAGGTAATTCACCCCTCCACTTT	CASSPRQGIGNSPLHF
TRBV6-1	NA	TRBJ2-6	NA	TGTGCCAGCAGTGCAGGTTGCAGGGTCCCCTCTGGGGCCAACGTCCTGACTTTC	CASSAGCRVPSGANVLTF
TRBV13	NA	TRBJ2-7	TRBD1	TGTGCCAGCAGCTTATCCGGGACAGGGCCCTACGAGCAGTACTTC	CASSLSGTGPYEQYF
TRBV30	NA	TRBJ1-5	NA	TGTGCCTGGGCGGGGGCAGGGAGTAAACAGCCCCAGCATTTT	CAWAGAGSKQPQHF
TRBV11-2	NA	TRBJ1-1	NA	TGTGCCAGCAGCTTCGGGGGGGCCACTGAAGCTTTCTTT	CASSFGGATEAFF
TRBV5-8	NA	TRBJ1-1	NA	TGTGCCAGCAGCTTCAGGCAAAACTCTGAAGCTTTCTTT	CASSFRQNSEAFF
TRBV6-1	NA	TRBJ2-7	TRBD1	TGTGCCAGCGCGGCCGAGGGGGACAGGGCATACGAGCAGTACTTC	CASAAEGDRAYEQYF
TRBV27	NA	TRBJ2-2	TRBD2	TGTGCCACCTCTAGCGGGGGGGCCGGCGGGGAGCTGTTTTTT	CATSSGGAGGELFF
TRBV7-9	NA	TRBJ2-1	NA	TGTGCCAGCAGCTTAGGAGGAGTGTTATTGCAGTTCTTC	CASSLGGVLLQFF
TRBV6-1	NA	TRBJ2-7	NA	TGTGCCAGCAGTGAAGGCGGGGTGGGGTACGAGCAGTACTTC	CASSEGGVGYEQYF
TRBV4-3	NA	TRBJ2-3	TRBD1	TGCGCCAGCAGCCAAAACCCGGGGCGGGACAGGGTTTTCGCAGATACGCAGTATTTT	CASSQNPGRDRVFADTQYF
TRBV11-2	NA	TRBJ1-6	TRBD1	TGTGCCAGCAGCTTCTCGGACAGGCTTTCACCCCTCCACTTT	CASSFSDRLSPLHF
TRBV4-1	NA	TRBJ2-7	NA	TGCGCCAGCAGTCATGAGAACAGTCGATCCTACGAGCAGTACTTC	CASSHENSRSYEQYF
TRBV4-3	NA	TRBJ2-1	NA	TGCGCCAGCAGCCAAGATCTCCAGTCTGAGCAGTTCTTC	CASSQDLQSEQFF
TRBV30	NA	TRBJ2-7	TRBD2	TGTGCCTGGAGCGGGGGAGCGGGGCAGCTCTCCCACGAGCAGTACTTC	CAWSGGAGQLSHEQYF
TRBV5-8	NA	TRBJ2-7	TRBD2	TGTGCCAGCAGCCTCTCTACCAAGGGACTAGCGGCTTTCTACGAGCAGTACTTC	CASSLSTKGLAAFYEQYF
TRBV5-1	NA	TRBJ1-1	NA	TGCGCCAGCAACCTCGGGGGTAACACTGAAGCTTTCTTT	CASNLGGNTEAFF
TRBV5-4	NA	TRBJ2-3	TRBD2	TGTGCCAGCAGCCCCCGACTAGCGGGGGTGAACACAGATACGCAGTATTTT	CASSPRLAGVNTDTQYF
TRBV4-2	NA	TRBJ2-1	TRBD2	TGTGCCAGTACCGAAGAACTAGCGGGGGGTTTAAGCTCCTACAATGAGCAGTTCTTC	CASTEELAGGLSSYNEQFF
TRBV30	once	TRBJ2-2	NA	TGTGCCTGGAGTGTACAGGACACCGGGGAGCTGTTTTTT	CAWSVQDTGELFF
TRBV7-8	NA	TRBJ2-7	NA	TGTGCCAGCAGCTTATTTCTGGGGAGCTCCTACGAGCAGTACTTC	CASSLFLGSSYEQYF
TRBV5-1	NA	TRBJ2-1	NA	TGCGCCAGCAGCTTGACCCGGGGGACCTGGCCGAACTCCTACAATGAGCAGTTCTTC	CASSLTRGTWPNSYNEQFF
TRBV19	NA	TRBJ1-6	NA	TGTGCCAGTAGTCTGACAGAAAATAATTCACCCCTCCACTTT	CASSLTENNSPLHF
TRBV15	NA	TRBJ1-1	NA	TGTGCCACCAGCAGAGATACGGTTAACACTGAAGCTTTCTTT	CATSRDTVNTEAFF
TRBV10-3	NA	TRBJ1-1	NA	TGTGCCATCAGTGAGTCGGAGGGAACGAGAAACACTGAAGCTTTCTTT	CAISESEGTRNTEAFF
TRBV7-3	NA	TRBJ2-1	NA	TGTGCCAGCAGCTTAAATCCCAACAATGAGCAGTTCTTC	CASSLNPNNEQFF
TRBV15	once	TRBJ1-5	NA	TGTGCCACATCTACGAGAGTGAGTCCTCGGAGTGACAATCAGCCCCAGCATTTT	CATSTRVSPRSDNQPQHF
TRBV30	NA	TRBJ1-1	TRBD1	TGTGCCTGGAGTGTAGGGACAGAGAACACTGAAGCTTTCTTT	CAWSVGTENTEAFF